This T cell receptor beta chain was identified in a study of metastatic and nonmetastatic thyroid tumors. All patients were untreated before thyroid surgery. V was trimmed by 1 base and J by 5 bases, leaving 12 bases between them. This CDR3 comprises 14 residues. Germline V CDR1 and CDR2: KGHSH, LQKENI. Study-wide results and caveats: Across blood and tumor, TCR beta diversity in malignant thyroid tumors was reportedly significantly higher than in benign nodules.

For this clone: Its antigen is still unknown.

TCRdb re-called clones from the PCR reads using MiXCR. The table records about 30,000 clones, roughly 25% of them present only once. This sequence joins TRBV18 and TRBJ2-7; a possible D gene is TRBD2 (5 bases). The specimen sequenced was blood. The clonotype comes from a female donor with papillary thyroid cancer or a benign thyroid nodule (not recorded which). Some clones in this sample may be carry-over from other donors' samples. DNA for the CDR3: TGTGCCAGCTCACCACAGCCGGGAACCGACGAGCAGTACTTC. It is translated as CASSPQPGTDEQYF.